A single sample gave rise to the 24 T cell receptor beta chains below, sequenced in a study of cytomegalovirus exposure and HLA in healthy donors. Sequencing was performed with immunoSEQ multiplex PCR; in TCRdb, only in-frame clones are kept and a portion is missing. The data hold 250,000 to 400,000 clones, with roughly 88% observed a single time. Input material: PBMCs. The receptors originated from a man between 25 and 39 years old in good health and CMV-seronegative.

In regard to this clone: Relative to the germline gene, one junction end is altered; a read error may explain this. The chain carries TRBV4-3 and TRBJ1-6, with D perhaps TRBD1 (6 bases). The CDR3 consists of 15 residues. The germline CDR1 and CDR2 sequences are LGHNA and YSLEER. The CDR3 DNA reads as TGCGTCAGCAGCCAAAACAGGGATCCTAATTCACCCCTCCACTTT. Amino acid sequence: CVSSQNRDPNSPLHF.

This clone was seen once. The CDR3 DNA reads as TGCGCCAGCAGTGAGAGTTGGGACACCCACTCCTACGAGCAGTACTTC. It yields the protein CASSESWDTHSYEQYF. The chain uses TRBV10-1 and TRBJ2-7; TRBD1 might be the D (6 bases). The CDR3 is made up of 16 amino acids. The germline gives CDR1 WNHNN, CDR2 SYGVQD (reference sequence). With 2 bases removed from V and 0 bases from J, the gap between germline ends came to 14 bases.

V is TRBV18 and J is TRBJ2-2, with 9 bases identical to TRBD1. The CDR3 spans 18 residues. The germline CDR1 and CDR2 sequences are KGHSH and LQKENI. J gave up 0 bases and V 3 bases, and 8 bases lay outside the gene matches. For the CDR3, the DNA is TGTGCCAGCTCACCCCTCCCGGGACAGGGACCGAACACCGGGGAGCTGTTTTTT. Protein: CASSPLPGQGPNTGELFF.

This chain connects TRBV9 to TRBJ2-1, with 9 bases fitting TRBD2. Trimming removed 4 bases from V and 7 bases from J; junction bases left unmatched: 9. CDR3 length equals 15 residues. The V gene's germline CDR1 is SGDLS and CDR2 YYNGEE. CDR3 bases: TGTGCCAGCAGCACTCGGGCGGGGGGGCCAAATGAGCAGTTCTTC. Amino acid sequence: CASSTRAGGPNEQFF.

The chain employs TRBV28 and TRBJ2-2; TRBD1 matches 7 bases. The germline V gene has CDR1 MDHEN and CDR2 SYDVKM. This CDR3 is built from 14 residues. With V trimmed by 5 bases and J by 5 bases, 5 bases remained unmatched. The CDR3 reads CASSPTGRTGELFF. The CDR3 bases are TGTGCCAGCAGTCCGACAGGGCGGACCGGGGAGCTGTTTTTT.

This chain links TRBV7-8 with TRBJ1-6; TRBD1 agrees at 7 bases. V shed 4 bases, J shed 8 bases, and the junction held 11 bases outside the gene matches. Germline CDR1 and CDR2: SGHVS and FQNEAQ. The CDR3 covers 16 residues. DNA for the CDR3: TGTGCCAGCAGCTCGCGAGAACAGGGGATCTATTCACCCCTCCACTTT. Protein product: CASSSREQGIYSPLHF. Variable domain in full (rest from reference TRBV7-8 and TRBJ1-6): GAGVSQSPRYKVAKRGQDVALRCDPISGHVSLFWYQQALGQGPEFLTYFQNEAQLDKSGLPSDRFFAERPEGSVSTLKIQRTQQEDSAVYLCASSSREQGIYSPLHFGNGTRLTVT.

This clone was detected once. J is TRBJ1-3 and V is TRBV10-3, with TRBD1 matching over 9 bases. Germline V gives CDR1 ENHRY, CDR2 SYGVKD. V lost 5 bases, J lost 0 bases, and 2 bases stayed unmatched. The CDR3 runs 15 residues. The CDR3 bases are TGTGCCATCAGTTCGGGACAGGGCTCTGGAAACACCATATATTTT. It is translated as CAISSGQGSGNTIYF.

The rearrangement links TRBV2 to TRBJ2-7; 7 nucleotides line up with TRBD1. V lost 8 bases and J lost 6; bases outside the gene matches: 7. The CDR3 contains 12 residues. Germline V lookup: CDR1 SNHLY, CDR2 FYNNEI. In nucleotides, the CDR3 is TGTGCCAGCGGAACAGGGGCGCGCGAGCAGTACTTC. Protein product: CASGTGAREQYF. The full variable domain, with the rest looked up from reference TRBV2 and TRBJ2-7, is EPEVTQTPSHQVTQMGQEVILRCVPISNHLYFYWYRQILGQKVEFLVSFYNNEISEKSEIFDDQFSVERPDGSNFTLKIRSTKLEDSAMYFCASGTGAREQYFGPGTRLTVT.

The chain carries TRBV4-3 and TRBJ1-2; unclear D gene. CDR3 size: 13 residues. Trimming cost V 0 bases and J 2 bases, with 4 bases left between them. Germline-derived CDR1 and CDR2 are LGHNA and YSLEER. CDR3 in amino acids: CASSQDRNYGYTF. The CDR3 bases are TGCGCCAGCAGCCAAGATCGGAACTATGGCTACACCTTC.

This clone was observed a single time. CDR3 region: CATSRQEDTDTQYF. The CDR3 nucleotides are TGTGCCACCAGCAGACAGGAAGACACAGATACGCAGTATTTT. The rearrangement links TRBV15 to TRBJ2-3; D is unresolved. Germline V gene lookup returns CDR1 LNHNV and CDR2 YYDKDF (reference sequence). V was shortened by 2 bases and J by 2 bases, with 8 bases between the two germline ends. The length of the CDR3 is 14 residues.

This clone was counted between two and nine times. The gene calls are TRBV12-2 and TRBJ2-5; the D call in the table, TRBD2, was not verified against the DNA. TRBV12-2 is termed a pseudogene. The CDR3 loop spans 17 amino acids. The CDR3 region has the DNA TGTGCAAGTCGCTTAGCGAGAGGTTGCCCGAGCCAAGAGACCCAGTACTTC. This codes for CASRLARGCPSQETQYF.

The chain recombines TRBV11-2 with TRBJ2-7; TRBD2 might be the D (6 bases). Germline values: CDR1 SGHAT, CDR2 FQNNGV. The CDR3 spans 15 residues. The V gene lost 1 base and the J gene lost 4 bases, with 14 bases spanning the gap. This CDR3 reads CASSLGQDYLYEQYF. DNA of the CDR3: TGTGCCAGCAGCTTAGGGCAGGACTACCTTTACGAGCAGTACTTC.

The chain couples TRBV27 to TRBJ1-1; the D gene is possibly TRBD1 (6 bases). The germline CDR1 and CDR2 sequences are MNHEY and SMNVEV (reference sequence). Trimming cost V 0 bases and J 1 base, with 9 bases left between them. This CDR3 contains 15 residues. CDR3 nucleotide sequence: TGTGCCAGCAGTTTATCTATAGGGGGGAACACTGAAGCTTTCTTT. It is translated as CASSLSIGGNTEAFF.

The CDR3 bases are TGTGCCAGCAGTGACGCGGTAAAAGGGGGCCTCTATGGCTACACCTTC. Translated: CASSDAVKGGLYGYTF. The rearrangement links TRBV2 to TRBJ1-2, with 7 nucleotides matching TRBD1. Germline CDR1 is SNHLY and CDR2 is FYNNEI. This CDR3 contains 16 residues. V was pared by 3 bases and J by 4 bases, with 11 bases of the junction left unmatched.

The rearrangement links TRBV5-6 to TRBJ1-1; TRBD1 aligns across 7 bases. V was pared by 1 base and J by 4 bases, with 1 base of the junction left unmatched. The CDR3 sequence is 13 residues long. Germline V gene data show CDR1 as SGHDT and CDR2 as YYEEEE. Written as DNA, the CDR3 is TGTGCCAGCAGCTTGACAGGGGCCACTGAAGCTTTCTTT. Translating gives CASSLTGATEAFF.

This clone has only one observation. The chain recombines TRBV9 with TRBJ2-7, with a weak D call TRBD2 (6 bases). Looked up from germline, CDR1 is SGDLS and CDR2 is YYNGEE. Trimming took off 4 bases at V and 7 bases at J, with 18 bases between the two ends. The length of the CDR3 is 14 residues. The chain's CDR3 is CASSQTFAGREQYF. The CDR3 DNA is TGTGCCAGCAGCCAAACTTTCGCGGGGCGTGAGCAGTACTTC. Full variable domain (missing parts from reference TRBV9 and TRBJ2-7): DSGVTQTPKHLITATGQRVTLRCSPRSGDLSVYWYQQSLDQGLQFLIQYYNGEERAKGNILERFSAQQFPDLHSELNLSSLELGDSALYFCASSQTFAGREQYFGPGTRLTVT.

This chain connects TRBV5-1 to TRBJ2-5; D is undetermined. Trimming cost V 7 bases and J 5 bases, with 12 bases left between them. CDR1 and CDR2 (germline): SGHRS, YFSETQ. The CDR3 has 12 amino acids. CDR3 DNA: TGCGCCAGCCGCTCTTCCGGGGAGACCCAGTACTTC. It specifies CASRSSGETQYF.

This chain joins TRBV6-5 and TRBJ1-3, with TRBD1 matching over 8 bases. With 6 bases clipped from V and 3 bases from J, the junction kept 4 bases outside the gene matches. The germline V gene encodes CDR1 MNHEY and CDR2 SVGAGI. The CDR3 is 14 amino acids. The CDR3 DNA reads TGTGCCAGCAGCGCTACAGGGGGTGGAAACACCATATATTTT. Translation: CASSATGGGNTIYF.

V and J are TRBV6-5 and TRBJ2-7; 8 nucleotides align to TRBD1. The CDR3 contains 12 residues. Germline V gives CDR1 MNHEY, CDR2 SVGAGI. V lost 10 bases, J lost 2 bases, and 4 bases stayed unmatched. CDR3 protein: CAIRTGTYEQYF. The CDR3 DNA sequence: TGTGCCATAAGGACAGGGACCTACGAGCAGTACTTC.

This clone was seen only once. V and J are TRBV5-1 and TRBJ2-7; D possibly corresponds to TRBD2 (7 bases). The CDR3 sequence is 12 residues long. V dropped 7 bases and J dropped 5 bases, with 13 bases sitting between them. Looked up from germline, CDR1 is SGHRS and CDR2 is YFSETQ. CDR3 amino acids: CASGGAVDEQYF. The CDR3 nucleotides read TGCGCCAGCGGGGGGGCCGTCGACGAGCAGTACTTC.

In its sample, this clone was seen a few times. The rearrangement links TRBV6-1 to TRBJ1-5; D gene unclear. The CDR3 is 14 residues long. The V end was cut by 1 base, the J end by 4 bases, with 8 bases between. CDR1 and CDR2 (germline): MNHNS, SASEGT. CDR3 loop: CASSEGGGNQPQHF. Here the CDR3 DNA reads TGTGCCAGCAGTGAAGGGGGAGGGAATCAGCCCCAGCATTTT.

This chain joins TRBV6-4 and TRBJ1-2, with TRBD1 matching 7 bases. The junction had 16 bases not matched to a gene; V was cut back by 4 bases and J by 8 bases. The germline V gene has CDR1 MRHNA and CDR2 SNTAGT. The CDR3 is 16 residues long. CDR3 loop: CASSGSPTGEVGGYTF. In DNA, the CDR3 is TGTGCCAGCAGTGGAAGCCCTACAGGGGAGGTAGGAGGCTACACCTTC.

The CDR3, as DNA: TGTGCCACCCTAAAGGGACAAAAGAACACCGGGGAGCTGTTTTTT. This encodes CATLKGQKNTGELFF. The V and J genes are TRBV6-1 and TRBJ2-2; possibly TRBD1 for D (6 bases). The CDR3 contains 15 residues. In germline, CDR1 is MNHNS, CDR2 SASEGT. Trimming pared 10 bases from V and 1 base from J, leaving 16 bases between.

The rearrangement uses TRBV7-9 and TRBJ2-7; weak D call: TRBD2 (6 bases). From germline, CDR1 is SEHNR and CDR2 FQNEAQ (reference sequence). V was shortened by 5 bases and J by 3 bases, with 11 bases between the two germline ends. The CDR3 spans 13 residues. CDR3 coding DNA: TGTGCCAGCAGCCCCGGGACTCTCTACGAGCAGTACTTC. Translating it yields CASSPGTLYEQYF.